The present T cell receptor beta chain was sequenced within a study of T cell responses to AZD1222 COVID-19 vaccine. Study-wide results and caveats: It was only after the peak T cell response that any repertoires were sampled. Distributed over spike, vaccine-associated CD4 TCRs predominated at 160-218 and 743-854.

The CDR3 has 14 residues. CDR1 and CDR2 (germline): SGHTA, FQGNSA. Trimming removed 5 bases from V and 3 bases from J; junction bases left unmatched: 4. This clone was detected once. Its matching antigen is unknown. Libraries were prepared by immunoSEQ multiplex PCR; TCRdb keeps only in-frame clonotypes and omits some of them. The sample includes about 180,000 clones, over 85% of them seen just once. The input for sequencing was peripheral blood, taken 28 days after the second dose of the MenACWY control vaccine. V gene TRBV7-2 combines with J gene TRBJ1-5; 7 bases fit TRBD1. The sequence was collected from an adult who received the MenACWY meningococcal vaccine as a control. CDR3 in DNA: TGTGCCAGCAGCGTACAGGGGTACAATCAGCCCCAGCATTTT. Translating gives CASSVQGYNQPQHF.